This T cell receptor beta chain was sequenced for a study of blood T cell repertoires in COVID-19. Whole-study context: In each case, the material was cDNA or gDNA derived from T cells, B-cell-depleted T cells, or PBMCs.

As handled by the study authors: Nucleated cell counts were estimated from reference gene primer amplification. Assay used: immunoSEQ multiplex PCR; TCRdb lists only in-frame clones, some missing. That table gives V, J and clone size, and the DNA gave D and trimming. The sample holds under 250,000 clones; roughly 88% are singletons and the top ten take about 6%. The V gene's germline CDR1 is SGHTA and CDR2 FQGTGA. The CDR3 totals 15 residues. The V gene lost 0 bases and the J gene lost 4 bases, with 9 bases spanning the gap. This TCR was sampled from a woman aged 80 or over with COVID-19, enrolled during active disease. The gene calls are TRBV7-3 and TRBJ2-2, with a tentative D call TRBD2 (5 bases). The specimen was peripheral blood. The CDR3 here is CASSLTGSITGELFF. The CDR3 coding sequence is TGTGCCAGCAGCTTAACAGGGAGCATCACCGGGGAGCTGTTTTTT. Complete variable domain (other parts from reference TRBV7-3 and TRBJ2-2): GAGVSQTPSNKVTEKGKYVELRCDPISGHTALYWYRQSLGQGPEFLIYFQGTGAADDSGLPNDRFFAVRPEGSVSTLKIQRTERGDSAVYLCASSLTGSITGELFFGEGSRLTVL.